Following are 31 T cell receptor beta chains from one sample sequenced in a study of T cell responses to AZD1222 COVID-19 vaccine. TCRdb's copy holds only in-frame clones and misses some; the assay was immunoSEQ multiplex PCR. The sample shows some 130,000 clones, 70% to 90% of them seen only once. This specimen consisted of peripheral blood, obtained on day 0 of AZD1222 vaccination. The receptors shown here come from an adult in good health.

This sequence joins TRBV4-1 and TRBJ1-3; D not resolved. Trimming stripped 1 base from V and 4 bases from J, with 5 bases between. This CDR3 has 13 residues. Germline V gene lookup returns CDR1 MGHRA and CDR2 YSYEKL. As DNA, the CDR3 is TGCGCCAGCAGCCAAGGGTCGGGAAACACCATATATTTT. It yields the protein CASSQGSGNTIYF.

CDR3 region: CASSIGQSSREQYF. The CDR3 region has the DNA TGTGCCAGTAGTATAGGACAGTCCTCGAGGGAGCAGTACTTC. V is TRBV19 and J is TRBJ2-7; D may be TRBD1 (5 bases). This CDR3 comprises 14 residues. Deletions cut 1 base from V and 7 bases from J, with 14 bases between. Germline V gene sequence: CDR1 LNHDA, CDR2 SQIVND (reference sequence).

V gene TRBV6-2 or TRBV6-3 combines with J gene TRBJ2-7; TRBD2 is a possible D gene (5 bases). Germline V CDR1 and CDR2: MNHEY, SVGEGT. The CDR3 is 12 amino acids. Trimming shortened V by 6 bases and J by 7 bases, and 13 bases separated the two germline ends. This chain's CDR3 is CASSRVGGEQYF. DNA of the CDR3: TGTGCCAGCAGCCGGGTTGGAGGAGAGCAGTACTTC.

The chain carries TRBV6-5 and TRBJ2-5; TRBD1 matches 8 bases. The germline gives CDR1 MNHEY, CDR2 SVGAGI. V lost 2 bases to trimming and J lost 7 bases; unmatched junction nucleotides: 9. This CDR3 comprises 15 residues. The CDR3 region has the DNA TGTGCCAGCAGTTACGGAGCAGGGGGCACACTGACCCAGTACTTC. Protein sequence: CASSYGAGGTLTQYF.

The genes are TRBV24-1 and TRBJ2-3, with D perhaps TRBD1 (6 bases). CDR1 is KGHDR, CDR2 SFDVKD, per germline. V lost 4 bases and J 3 bases, leaving 16 bases between the germline ends. CDR3 length: 16 amino acids. The chain's CDR3 is CATSDRRRGRTDTQYF. The CDR3 nucleotides are TGTGCCACCAGTGACAGACGCAGGGGTCGTACAGATACGCAGTATTTT.

The chain uses TRBV12-3 or TRBV12-4 and TRBJ1-2; no firm D call. With 3 bases removed from V and 2 bases from J, the gap between germline ends came to 7 bases. This CDR3 region has 13 residues. In nucleotides, the CDR3 is TGTGCCAGCAGTTTGACACGGAACTATGGCTACACCTTC. Translation gives CASSLTRNYGYTF.

This chain uses TRBV19 with TRBJ2-7, with 13 bases that match TRBD2. V shed 5 bases, J shed 3 bases, and the junction held 4 bases outside the gene matches. The CDR3 length is 15 residues. The germline gives CDR1 LNHDA, CDR2 SQIVND (reference sequence). Written as DNA, the CDR3 is TGTGCCAGTAGTCCCACTAGCGGGAGGGGCTACGAGCAGTACTTC. Encoded protein: CASSPTSGRGYEQYF.

The gene calls are TRBV18 and TRBJ1-5; 9 positions agree with TRBD1. V trimming: 4 bases; J trimming: 0 bases; junction bases outside the gene matches: 19. The CDR3 contains 21 residues. Germline values: CDR1 KGHSH, CDR2 LQKENI. The DNA of the CDR3 is TGTGCCAGCTCACTGGGATTAGTTTGGACAGGGGACGAAATTAGCAATCAGCCCCAGCATTTT. Amino acids: CASSLGLVWTGDEISNQPQHF.

The rearrangement joins TRBV7-3 to TRBJ2-7; D unclear. Trimming removed 5 bases from V and 7 bases from J, with 15 bases in between. This CDR3 contains 13 residues. CDR1 and CDR2 from the germline V gene are SGHTA and FQGTGA. CDR3 residues: CASSQDRFREQYF. As DNA, the CDR3 is TGTGCCAGCAGCCAAGACCGGTTCAGGGAGCAGTACTTC.

The chain links TRBV19 to TRBJ2-7, with D possibly being TRBD1 (6 bases). CDR1 is LNHDA, CDR2 SQIVND, per germline (reference sequence). The CDR3 runs 15 residues. Trimming took off 2 bases at V and 0 bases at J, with 11 bases between the two ends. CDR3 nucleotide sequence: TGTGCCAGTAGTATAAGGTGGGGGCACTCCTACGAGCAGTACTTC. Translation gives CASSIRWGHSYEQYF.

V and J are TRBV7-2 and TRBJ2-3; tentative D call: TRBD1 (6 bases). V lost 4 bases and J lost 7, with 9 bases in between. The V gene's germline CDR1 is SGHTA and CDR2 FQGNSA. This CDR3 is 12 amino acids long. As DNA, the CDR3 is TGTGCCAGCAGCTCACAGGGAAATACGCAGTATTTT. This gives the protein CASSSQGNTQYF.

The CDR3 DNA is TGCGCCAGCAGCCTCGACCACCGACAGGGAAGGCGGATGACAGATACGCAGTATTTT. It encodes CASSLDHRQGRRMTDTQYF. V usage is TRBV5-1 and J usage is TRBJ2-3; 7 bases fit TRBD1. The V gene end was trimmed by 4 bases and the J gene end by 3 bases; junction bases not matched to a gene: 20. CDR3 length: 19 amino acids. Germline V gives CDR1 SGHRS, CDR2 YFSETQ. The full variable domain, its missing parts supplied by reference TRBV5-1 and TRBJ2-3, is KAGVTQTPRYLIKTRGQQVTLSCSPISGHRSVSWYQQTPGQGLQFLFEYFSETQRNKGNFPGRFSGRQFSNSRSEMNVSTLELGDSALYLCASSLDHRQGRRMTDTQYFGPGTRLTVL.

This chain connects TRBV3-1 (or the pseudogene TRBV3-2) to TRBJ2-5, with 12 nucleotides matching TRBD2. CDR1 is LGHDT and CDR2 is YNNKEL in the germline V gene (reference sequence). CDR3 length: 17 residues. The junction had 11 bases not matched to a gene; V was cut back by 4 bases and J by 5 bases. CDR3 DNA: TGTGCCAGCAGCCCACACGACGGACTAGCGGGGCAGGAGACCCAGTACTTC. Its protein is CASSPHDGLAGQETQYF.

The genes are TRBV15 and TRBJ2-5; D not certain. CDR3 length equals 12 residues. The germline V and J ends were trimmed by 1 base and 4 bases, with 4 bases remaining between them. Germline V gene lookup returns CDR1 LNHNV and CDR2 YYDKDF (reference sequence). For the CDR3, the DNA is TGTGCCACCAGCAGAGGACGAGAGACCCAGTACTTC. It yields the protein CATSRGRETQYF. The whole variable domain, filled in from reference TRBV15 and TRBJ2-5, reads DAMVIQNPRYQVTQFGKPVTLSCSQTLNHNVMYWYQQKSSQAPKLLFHYYDKDFNNEADTPDNFQSRRPNTSFCFLDIRSPGLGDTAMYLCATSRGRETQYFGPGTRLLVL.

The rearrangement joins TRBV7-9 to TRBJ2-1, with 9 bases aligning to TRBD2. The CDR3 totals 13 residues. Trimming cost V 2 bases and J 12 bases; bases outside gene matches: 5. Per the germline V gene, CDR1 is SEHNR and CDR2 is FQNEAQ (reference sequence). CDR3 coding DNA: TGTGCCAGCAGCTTAAATGGAGCGGGAGGGCAGTTCTTC. The encoded protein is CASSLNGAGGQFF.

The chain recombines TRBV5-1 with TRBJ1-6, with a possible D match to TRBD1 (6 bases). Deletions cut 1 base from V and 7 bases from J, with 21 bases between. This CDR3 is built from 18 residues. CDR1 is SGHRS, CDR2 YFSETQ, per germline. CDR3: CASSLYRSSGQKNSPLHF. CDR3 nucleotide sequence: TGCGCCAGCAGCTTGTATCGTAGTTCAGGACAGAAGAATTCACCCCTCCACTTT.

The chain has TRBV11-3 and TRBJ1-3; D might be TRBD1 (5 bases). Looked up from germline, CDR1 is SGHNT and CDR2 is YENEEA. This CDR3 spans 14 amino acids. V dropped 3 bases and J dropped 1 base, with 7 bases sitting between them. The chain's CDR3 is CASSLGDSGNTIYF. DNA of the CDR3: TGTGCCAGCAGCTTGGGGGATTCTGGAAACACCATATATTTT.

The V and J genes are TRBV30 and TRBJ1-1; 10 bases agree with TRBD1. The CDR3 covers 16 residues. J was trimmed by 4 bases and V by 2 bases; bases with no gene match: 10. Germline V gene data show CDR1 as GTSNPN and CDR2 as SVGIG (reference sequence). Here the CDR3 DNA reads TGTGCCTGGAGTCCACGGGACAGGGGTGAAGGCACTGAAGCTTTCTTT. Translated, it gives CAWSPRDRGEGTEAFF.

The chain couples TRBV4-3 to TRBJ1-2; 8 positions match TRBD1. V lost 2 bases to trimming and J lost 6 bases; unmatched junction nucleotides: 2. CDR3 length: 13 amino acids. CDR1 is LGHNA and CDR2 is YSLEER in the germline V gene. The CDR3 protein is CASSQQTGDGYTF. As DNA, the CDR3 is TGCGCCAGCAGCCAACAGACAGGGGATGGCTACACCTTC.

This clone was observed a single time. This rearrangement joins TRBV4-1 to TRBJ1-5; D remains unclear. V was trimmed by 0 bases and J by 3 bases, leaving 15 bases between them. The CDR3 covers 17 residues. Germline assignment: CDR1 MGHRA and CDR2 YSYEKL. The chain's CDR3 is CASSQEGPSSSNQPQHF. The CDR3 DNA sequence: TGCGCCAGCAGCCAAGAAGGCCCGTCCTCCTCCAATCAGCCCCAGCATTTT.

This chain uses TRBV24-1 with TRBJ2-7; D is tentatively TRBD1 or TRBD2 (5 bases each). Germline V CDR1 and CDR2: KGHDR, SFDVKD. CDR3 length: 15 amino acids. Trimming removed 7 bases from V and 1 base from J, with 16 bases in between. CDR3 region: CATRKGTAASYEQYF. In DNA form, the CDR3 reads TGTGCCACCAGAAAGGGGACGGCCGCTTCCTACGAGCAGTACTTC.

The sample holds one count of this clone. The chain couples TRBV6-2 or TRBV6-3 to TRBJ2-1, with 9 bases lining up with TRBD2. V lost 5 bases to trimming and J lost 3 bases; unmatched junction nucleotides: 5. Per germline, CDR1 MNHEY and CDR2 SVGEGT. The CDR3 loop spans 15 amino acids. The CDR3 loop is CASSDLAGSYNEQFF. CDR3 DNA sequence: TGTGCCAGCAGTGATCTAGCGGGAAGCTACAATGAGCAGTTCTTC.

CDR3 nucleotides: TGCGCCAGCAGCGTCGGGACAGCTTATAATTCACCCCTCCACTTT. Amino acids: CASSVGTAYNSPLHF. V and J are TRBV5-1 and TRBJ1-6, with TRBD1 matching over 7 bases. The CDR3 loop spans 15 amino acids. The germline V gene has CDR1 SGHRS and CDR2 YFSETQ. Trimming at V came to 4 bases and at J to 4 bases, leaving 5 bases not matched to a gene.

This rearrangement joins TRBV3-1 (or the pseudogene TRBV3-2) to TRBJ1-2; maybe TRBD1 (6 bases). This CDR3 is 13 amino acids long. CDR1 and CDR2 (germline): LGHDT, YNNKEL (reference sequence). With 1 base removed from V and 7 bases from J, the gap between germline ends came to 10 bases. The CDR3 DNA is TGTGCCAGCAGCCAAGTCAGGGGTACTGGCTACACCTTC. Protein: CASSQVRGTGYTF.

This clone was observed once. The chain links TRBV19 to TRBJ1-1; 9 bases line up with TRBD1. The CDR3 is made up of 14 amino acids. Germline V lookup: CDR1 LNHDA, CDR2 SQIVND (reference sequence). V shed 6 bases and J 1 base; nucleotides not matched to a gene: 3. The CDR3 region is CASRGQGKNTEAFF. The CDR3 region has the DNA TGTGCCAGTAGGGGACAGGGAAAGAACACTGAAGCTTTCTTT.

The chain employs TRBV7-3 and TRBJ1-1; no reliable D call. Trimming left V 2 bases short and J 1 base short, with 11 bases between. CDR1 and CDR2 (germline): SGHTA, FQGTGA. The CDR3 loop spans 15 amino acids. The CDR3 nucleotides read TGTGCCAGCAGCTTATTCGGCAGAGCGAACACTGAAGCTTTCTTT. Its protein is CASSLFGRANTEAFF.

J is TRBJ1-4 and V is TRBV20-1; D is uncertain. This CDR3 contains 11 residues. V was shortened by 3 bases and J by 8 bases, with 7 bases between the two germline ends. CDR1 is DFQATT and CDR2 is SNEGSKA in the germline V gene (reference sequence). The CDR3 region has the DNA TGCAGTGCTAGCGACAAGGAAAAACTGTTTTTT. Its protein product is CSASDKEKLFF.

For the CDR3, the DNA is TGTGCCTGGGTCCGTCGGGGCCGGAGGGGCGAGCAGTACTTC. Its translation is CAWVRRGRRGEQYF. The chain couples TRBV30 to TRBJ2-7; a weak D match, TRBD2 (6 bases). The CDR3 sequence is 14 residues long. Trimming pared 5 bases from V and 6 bases from J, leaving 20 bases between. The germline V gene has CDR1 GTSNPN and CDR2 SVGIG (reference sequence).

The rearrangement joins TRBV5-1 to TRBJ2-1; D remains ambiguous. From germline, CDR1 is SGHRS and CDR2 YFSETQ. The germline V and J ends were trimmed by 1 base and 4 bases, with 12 bases remaining between them. The CDR3 covers 15 residues. The CDR3 spells CASSLMPSSYNEQFF. Here the CDR3 DNA reads TGCGCCAGCAGCTTGATGCCATCCTCATACAATGAGCAGTTCTTC.

The V call is TRBV30, the J call TRBJ2-6, with no clear D. Germline V gene sequence: CDR1 GTSNPN, CDR2 SVGIG (reference sequence). The length of the CDR3 is 15 residues. The V gene lost 1 base and the J gene lost 2 bases, with 9 bases spanning the gap. CDR3 nucleotides: TGTGCCTGGAGTGGAAAGGGTACTGGGGCCAACGTCCTGACTTTC. Protein sequence: CAWSGKGTGANVLTF.

J is TRBJ2-7 and V is TRBV11-2; 8 nucleotides agree with TRBD1. CDR1 is SGHAT, CDR2 FQNNGV, per germline. The CDR3 runs to 16 residues. With V trimmed by 3 bases and J by 4 bases, 11 bases remained unmatched. The chain's CDR3 is CASSFWTGTPTYEQYF. Here the CDR3 DNA reads TGTGCCAGCAGCTTTTGGACAGGGACTCCTACTTACGAGCAGTACTTC.